The source of this T cell receptor (beta chain) is a study of blood T cell repertoires in COVID-19. Study at large: The samples span acute and convalescent COVID-19 from the United States, Italy and Spain. PBMCs, B-cell-depleted T cells, or T cells were the source of the cDNA or gDNA that made up the material.

As handled by the study authors: It was from reference gene primer amplification that nucleated cell counts were estimated. The table came from immunoSEQ multiplex PCR; TCRdb's copy has only in-frame clones and leaves some out. The V and J calls and clone size were taken over from that table, and D and trimming were inferred from the DNA. The sample gives 250,000 or so clones, around 89% of which show up once; approximately 6% is in the top ten. This CDR3 is built from 12 residues. Germline CDR1 is MNHEY and CDR2 is SVGAGI. Trimming cost V 5 bases and J 6 bases, with 11 bases left between them. In Seattle, patients joined the study during active infection and were tracked longitudinally.

The sample was peripheral blood. J is TRBJ2-7 and V is TRBV6-5, with D tentatively TRBD2 (6 bases). This sequence originates from a woman aged 25 to 45 with COVID-19, enrolled during active disease. CDR3 DNA sequence: TGTGCCAGCAGTAACGGGAGAGGCGAGCAGTACGTC. Translated: CASSNGRGEQYV.